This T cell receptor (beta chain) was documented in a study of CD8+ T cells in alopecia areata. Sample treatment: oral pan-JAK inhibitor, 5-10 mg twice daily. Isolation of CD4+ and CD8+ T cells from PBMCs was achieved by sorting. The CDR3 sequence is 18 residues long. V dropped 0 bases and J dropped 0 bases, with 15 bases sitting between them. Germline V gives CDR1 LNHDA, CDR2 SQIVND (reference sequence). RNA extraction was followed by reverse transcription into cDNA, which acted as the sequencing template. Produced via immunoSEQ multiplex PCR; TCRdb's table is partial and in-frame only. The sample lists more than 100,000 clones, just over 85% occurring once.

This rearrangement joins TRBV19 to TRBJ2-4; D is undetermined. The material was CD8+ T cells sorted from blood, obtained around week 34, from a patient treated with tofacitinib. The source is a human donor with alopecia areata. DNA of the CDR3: TGTGCCAGTAGTATAGATTTGAGTGGCAGTCTAGCCAAAAACATTCAGTACTTC. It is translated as CASSIDLSGSLAKNIQYF.